This T cell receptor (beta chain) was recorded in a study of T cells after posttransplantation cyclophosphamide. Broader study findings: TRB overlap between skin or GI tissue T cells and blood was limited.

Treatment was busulfan-fludarabine conditioning, a marrow graft, and cyclophosphamide on days +3 and +4. This clone was found a few times. What it binds is not known. This CDR3 has 16 amino acids. Germline values: CDR1 KGHSH, CDR2 LQKENI. The V gene lost 3 bases and the J gene lost 2 bases, with 14 bases spanning the gap. Assay: immunoSEQ multiplex PCR; the TCRdb copy retains only in-frame clones and omits some. The profile covers some 11,000 clones, none occurring a single time. The chain has TRBV18 and TRBJ2-1; D gene unclear. The specimen was PBMCs, collected after allogeneic stem cell transplant with posttransplant cyclophosphamide. The receptor comes from a female patient between 35 and 55 years old who received an allogeneic stem cell transplant from a related donor, was CMV-positive, and had no GVHD. Some of the T cells may derive from the graft donor. The CDR3 DNA sequence: TGTGCCAGCTCACCTACTGACGGAAGCGCCTACAATGAGCAGTTCTTC. Its protein is CASSPTDGSAYNEQFF.